This entry concerns a single TCR beta chain. Its antigen remains unknown. Every naive CD8 library was made from between roughly 18,000 and 1,000,000 sorted cells with 10%, 30% or 50% RNA. Naive CD8 T cells were FACS-sorted by CD8+CD4-CCR7+CD45RA+ markers. TCRdb re-analysed the PCR reads in MiXCR, keeping a single row per CDR3 protein. The table has about half a million distinct CDR3 sequences, roughly a fifth seen once. This sample was included in a study of molecular identifiers for immune sequencing clone quantification. Deletions cut 5 bases from V and 5 bases from J, with 15 bases between. CDR3 length equals 14 residues. In germline, CDR1 is MNHEY, CDR2 SVGAGI. Overall study results and limits: Investigators reportedly could detect spiked Jurkat TCR RNA from one cell among some 940,000 naive cells. In CMV-specific effectors, clones above 20 copies held over 98% of molecules; naive, under 1%.

Sequencing was carried out using naive CD8+ T cells from blood, with Jurkat cell RNA spiked in. Subset denoted: FACS-sorted CD8+CD4-CCR7+CD45RA+ naive T cells. The chain carries TRBV6-5 and TRBJ2-5; D is possibly TRBD1 or TRBD2 (5 bases each). The receptor was isolated from a human donor in good health. Some libraries in this study had Jurkat cell RNA spiked in. CDR3 amino acids: CASSGQGVQETQYF. The CDR3, as DNA: TGTGCCAGCAGTGGCCAGGGAGTTCAGGAGACCCAGTACTTC.